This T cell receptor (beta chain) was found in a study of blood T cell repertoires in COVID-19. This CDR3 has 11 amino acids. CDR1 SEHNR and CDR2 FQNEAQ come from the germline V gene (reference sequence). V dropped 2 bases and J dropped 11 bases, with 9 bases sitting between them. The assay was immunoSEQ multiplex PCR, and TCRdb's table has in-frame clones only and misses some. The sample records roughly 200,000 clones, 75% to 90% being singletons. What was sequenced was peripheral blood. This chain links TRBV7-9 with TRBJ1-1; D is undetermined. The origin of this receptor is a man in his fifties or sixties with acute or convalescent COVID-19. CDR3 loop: CASSLSSLAFF. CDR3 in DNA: TGTGCCAGCAGCTTATCGTCTTTGGCTTTCTTT.